This TCR beta chain was profiled in a study of cytomegalovirus exposure and HLA in healthy donors. In the PCR, 60 Vbeta and 13 Jbeta primers were used. Sequencing used immunoSEQ multiplex PCR; TCRdb keeps in-frame clones, though not all of them. Of approximately 160,000 clones listed, 75% to 90% are singletons. The donors gave bone marrow, and they were healthy. Nominally healthy donors were sampled, though unrecorded immune exposures were likely. For this donor, CMV serostatus was not recorded. The CDR3 consists of 15 residues. V was pared by 3 bases and J by 0 bases, with 9 bases between. Germline CDR1 LNHDA, CDR2 SQIVND (reference sequence).

Input material: PBMCs. The sequence derives from a human donor in good health. This chain links TRBV19 with TRBJ1-5; D is unclear. In nucleotides, the CDR3 is TGTGCCAGTAGTATGTGGCAGAATAGCAATCAGCCCCAGCATTTT. It yields the protein CASSMWQNSNQPQHF.